This T cell receptor (beta chain) was identified during a study of T cells after yellow fever vaccination. TCRdb re-called the 5' RACE reads with MiXCR, one entry per CDR3 protein. This table has about 26,000 distinct CDR3 sequences, under 5.5% appearing once. CDR1 is SGHRS, CDR2 YFSETQ, per germline. This CDR3 is built from 15 residues. Trimming stripped 4 bases from V and 8 bases from J, with 18 bases between. This clonotype has only a few counts. Source: PBMCs, either bulk or a sorted T-cell subset (CD4+, CD8+, memory, or dextramer-sorted; not recorded which), taken on the day of the yellow fever booster vaccination. This clonotype was sampled from a man aged 18 to 29 who received the YFV17D yellow fever vaccine. The J gene is TRBJ1-4, the V gene TRBV5-1; D not resolved. The CDR3 DNA reads as TGCGCCAGCAGCCAGAGCCCCGCGGGCTTGGAAAAACTGTTTTTT. Its protein is CASSQSPAGLEKLFF.